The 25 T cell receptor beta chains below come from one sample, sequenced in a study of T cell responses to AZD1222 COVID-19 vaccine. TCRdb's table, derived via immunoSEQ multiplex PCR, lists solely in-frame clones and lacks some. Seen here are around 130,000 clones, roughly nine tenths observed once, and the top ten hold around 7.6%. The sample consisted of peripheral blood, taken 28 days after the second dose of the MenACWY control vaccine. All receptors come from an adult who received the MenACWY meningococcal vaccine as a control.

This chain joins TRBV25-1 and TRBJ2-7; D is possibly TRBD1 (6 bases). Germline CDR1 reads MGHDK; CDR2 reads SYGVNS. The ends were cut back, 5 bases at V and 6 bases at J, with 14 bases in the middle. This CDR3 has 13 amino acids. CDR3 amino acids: CASSPGDIGEQYF. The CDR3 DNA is TGTGCCAGCAGTCCAGGGGATATCGGCGAGCAGTACTTC.

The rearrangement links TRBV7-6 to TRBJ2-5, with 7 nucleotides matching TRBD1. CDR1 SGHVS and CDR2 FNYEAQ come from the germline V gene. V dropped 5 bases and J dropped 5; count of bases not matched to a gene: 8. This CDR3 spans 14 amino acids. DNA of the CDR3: TGTGCCAGCAGCCGCACAGGGGTCGGGGAGACCCAGTACTTC. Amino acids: CASSRTGVGETQYF.

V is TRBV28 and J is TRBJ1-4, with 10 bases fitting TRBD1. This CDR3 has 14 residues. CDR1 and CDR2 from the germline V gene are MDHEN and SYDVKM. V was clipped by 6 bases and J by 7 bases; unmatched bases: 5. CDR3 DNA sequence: TGTGCCAGCAGCGCGACAGGGGGCAGTGAAAAACTGTTTTTT. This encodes CASSATGGSEKLFF.

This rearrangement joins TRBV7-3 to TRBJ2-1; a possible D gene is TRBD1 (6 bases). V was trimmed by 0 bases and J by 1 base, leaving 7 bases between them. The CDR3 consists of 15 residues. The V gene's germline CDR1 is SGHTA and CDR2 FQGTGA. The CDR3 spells CASSLTQGSYNEQFF. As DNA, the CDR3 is TGTGCCAGCAGCTTAACCCAGGGGTCCTACAATGAGCAGTTCTTC.

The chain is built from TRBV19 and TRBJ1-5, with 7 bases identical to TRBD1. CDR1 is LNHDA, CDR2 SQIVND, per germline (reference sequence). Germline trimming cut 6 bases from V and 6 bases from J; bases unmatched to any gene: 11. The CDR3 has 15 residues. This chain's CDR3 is CASSNSRQGRQPQHF. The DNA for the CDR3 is TGTGCCAGTAGCAACTCCCGACAGGGCCGTCAGCCCCAGCATTTT.

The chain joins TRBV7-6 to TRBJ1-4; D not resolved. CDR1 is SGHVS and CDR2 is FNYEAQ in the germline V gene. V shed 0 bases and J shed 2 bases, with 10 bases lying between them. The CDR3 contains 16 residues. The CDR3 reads CASSLAWGSTNEKLFF. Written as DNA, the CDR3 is TGTGCCAGCAGCTTAGCGTGGGGTTCGACTAATGAAAAACTGTTTTTT. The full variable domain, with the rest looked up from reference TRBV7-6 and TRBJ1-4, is GAGVSQSPRYKVTKRGQDVALRCDPISGHVSLYWYRQALGQGPEFLTYFNYEAQQDKSGLPNDRFSAERPEGSISTLTIQRTEQRDSAMYRCASSLAWGSTNEKLFFGSGTQLSVL.

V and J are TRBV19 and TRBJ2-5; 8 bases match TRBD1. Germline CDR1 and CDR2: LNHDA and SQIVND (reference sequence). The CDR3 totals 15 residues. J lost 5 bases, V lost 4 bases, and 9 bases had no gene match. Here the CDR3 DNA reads TGTGCCAGTAGTACCGGGACAGGCATGGGGGAGACCCAGTACTTC. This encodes CASSTGTGMGETQYF.

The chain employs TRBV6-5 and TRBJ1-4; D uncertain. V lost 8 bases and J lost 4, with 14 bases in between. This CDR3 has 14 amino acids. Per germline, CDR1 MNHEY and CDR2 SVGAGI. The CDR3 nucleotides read TGTGCCAGCTCTCGGGGTAGCGGTAATGAAAAACTGTTTTTT. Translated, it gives CASSRGSGNEKLFF.

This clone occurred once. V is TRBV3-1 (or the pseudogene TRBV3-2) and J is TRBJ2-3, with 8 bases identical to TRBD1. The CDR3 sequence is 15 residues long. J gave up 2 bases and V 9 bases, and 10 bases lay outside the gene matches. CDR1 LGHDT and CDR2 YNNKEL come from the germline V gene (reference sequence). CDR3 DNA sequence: TGTGCCAGTGGACAGGGCCGAACCAACACAGATACGCAGTATTTT. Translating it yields CASGQGRTNTDTQYF.

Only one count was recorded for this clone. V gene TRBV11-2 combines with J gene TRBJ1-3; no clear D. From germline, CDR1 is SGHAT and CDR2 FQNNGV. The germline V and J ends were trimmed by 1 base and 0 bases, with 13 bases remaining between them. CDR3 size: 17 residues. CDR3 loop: CASSLGSFWVSGNTIYF. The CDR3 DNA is TGTGCCAGCAGCTTAGGATCATTCTGGGTCTCTGGAAACACCATATATTTT.

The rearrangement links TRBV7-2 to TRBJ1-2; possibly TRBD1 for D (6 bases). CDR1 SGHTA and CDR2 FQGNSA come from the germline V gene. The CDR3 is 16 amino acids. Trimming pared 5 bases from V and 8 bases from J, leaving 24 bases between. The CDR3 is CASSIKGGVSHLGYTF. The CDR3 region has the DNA TGTGCCAGCAGCATCAAGGGGGGCGTCAGCCATCTCGGCTACACCTTC.

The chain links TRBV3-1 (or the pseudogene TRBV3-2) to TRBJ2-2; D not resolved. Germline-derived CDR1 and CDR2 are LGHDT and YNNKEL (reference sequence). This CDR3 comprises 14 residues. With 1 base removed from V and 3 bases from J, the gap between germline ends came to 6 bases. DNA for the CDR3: TGTGCCAGCAGCCAAGCTACGGACACCGGGGAGCTGTTTTTT. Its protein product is CASSQATDTGELFF.

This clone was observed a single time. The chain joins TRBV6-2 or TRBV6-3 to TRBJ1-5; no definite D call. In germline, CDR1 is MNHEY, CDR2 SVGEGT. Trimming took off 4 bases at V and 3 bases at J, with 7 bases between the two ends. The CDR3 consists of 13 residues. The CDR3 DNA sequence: TGTGCCAGCAGTTCGGAACTCAATCAGCCCCAGCATTTT. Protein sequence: CASSSELNQPQHF.

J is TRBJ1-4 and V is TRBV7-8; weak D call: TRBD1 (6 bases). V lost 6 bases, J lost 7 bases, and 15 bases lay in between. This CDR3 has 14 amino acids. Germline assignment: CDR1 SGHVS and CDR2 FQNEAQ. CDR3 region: CASRTQGGSEKLFF. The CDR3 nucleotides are TGTGCCAGCAGAACACAGGGCGGGAGTGAAAAACTGTTTTTT.

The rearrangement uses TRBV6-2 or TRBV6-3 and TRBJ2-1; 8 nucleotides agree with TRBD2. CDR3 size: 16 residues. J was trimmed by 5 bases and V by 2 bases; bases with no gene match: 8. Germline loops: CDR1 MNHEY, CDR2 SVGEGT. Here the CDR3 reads CASSYPAGGTHNEQFF. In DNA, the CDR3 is TGTGCCAGCAGTTACCCCGCGGGGGGCACACACAATGAGCAGTTCTTC.

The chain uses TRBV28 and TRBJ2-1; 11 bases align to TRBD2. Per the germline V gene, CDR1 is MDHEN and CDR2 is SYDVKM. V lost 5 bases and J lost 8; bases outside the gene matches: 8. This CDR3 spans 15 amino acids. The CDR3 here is CASSRSTSGIYEQFF. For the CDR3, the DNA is TGTGCCAGCAGTCGATCGACTAGCGGGATATATGAGCAGTTCTTC.

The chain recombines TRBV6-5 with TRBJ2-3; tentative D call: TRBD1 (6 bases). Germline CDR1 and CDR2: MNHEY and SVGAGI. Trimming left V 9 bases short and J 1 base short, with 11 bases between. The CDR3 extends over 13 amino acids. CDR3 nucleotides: TGTGCCAGTCTACGACAGGGCACAGATACGCAGTATTTT. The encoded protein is CASLRQGTDTQYF.

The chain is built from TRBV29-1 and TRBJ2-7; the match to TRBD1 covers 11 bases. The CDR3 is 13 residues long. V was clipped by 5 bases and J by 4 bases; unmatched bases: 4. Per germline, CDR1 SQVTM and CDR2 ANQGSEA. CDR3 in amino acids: CSVSGQGAYEQYF. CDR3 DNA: TGCAGCGTTAGCGGACAGGGGGCTTACGAGCAGTACTTC.

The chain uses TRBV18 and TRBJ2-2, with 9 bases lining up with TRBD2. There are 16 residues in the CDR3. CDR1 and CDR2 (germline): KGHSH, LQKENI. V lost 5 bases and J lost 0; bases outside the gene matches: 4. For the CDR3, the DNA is TGTGCCAGCTCAGGTTCTAGCGGGACGAACACCGGGGAGCTGTTTTTT. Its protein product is CASSGSSGTNTGELFF.

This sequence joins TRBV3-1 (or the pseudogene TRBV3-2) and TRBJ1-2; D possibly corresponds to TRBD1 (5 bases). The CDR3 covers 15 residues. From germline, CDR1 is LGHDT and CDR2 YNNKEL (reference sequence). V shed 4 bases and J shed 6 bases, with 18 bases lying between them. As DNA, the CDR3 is TGTGCCAGCAGCCCTTCACTCGGGGCCCGGGATGGCTACACCTTC. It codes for CASSPSLGARDGYTF.

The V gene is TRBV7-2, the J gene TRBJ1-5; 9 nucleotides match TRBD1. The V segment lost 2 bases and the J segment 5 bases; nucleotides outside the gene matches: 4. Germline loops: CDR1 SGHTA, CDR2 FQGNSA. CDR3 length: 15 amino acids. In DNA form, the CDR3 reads TGTGCCAGCAGCTTATACAGGGGGCATGATCAGCCCCAGCATTTT. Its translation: CASSLYRGHDQPQHF.

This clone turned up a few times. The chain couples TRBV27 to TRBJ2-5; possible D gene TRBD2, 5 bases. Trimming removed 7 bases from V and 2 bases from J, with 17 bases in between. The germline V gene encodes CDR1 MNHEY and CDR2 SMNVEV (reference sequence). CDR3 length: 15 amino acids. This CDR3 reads CASTSLGSRQETQYF. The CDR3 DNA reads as TGTGCCAGCACCTCACTAGGTAGCCGGCAAGAGACCCAGTACTTC.

CDR3 DNA: TGTGCCAGCAAACCAGGGGGCGCAGAGAAAAAACTGTTTTTT. The encoded protein is CASKPGGAEKKLFF. V and J are TRBV2 and TRBJ1-4; TRBD1 matches at 8 bases. CDR1 and CDR2 from the germline V gene are SNHLY and FYNNEI. The V and J ends lost 7 bases and 9 bases, in that order; junction bases with no gene match: 10. This CDR3 contains 14 residues.

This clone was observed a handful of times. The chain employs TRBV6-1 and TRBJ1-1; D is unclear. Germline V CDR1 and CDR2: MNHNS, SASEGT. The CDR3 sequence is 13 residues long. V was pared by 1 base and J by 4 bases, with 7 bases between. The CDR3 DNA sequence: TGTGCCAGCAGTGAAGAACAGAGCACTGAAGCTTTCTTT. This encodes CASSEEQSTEAFF.

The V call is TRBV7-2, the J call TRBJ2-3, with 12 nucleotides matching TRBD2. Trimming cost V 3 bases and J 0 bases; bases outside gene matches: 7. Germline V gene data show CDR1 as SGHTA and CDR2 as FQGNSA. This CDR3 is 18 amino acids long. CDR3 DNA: TGTGCCAGCAGCTTTATGTCTAGCGGGGGGGCTAGCACAGATACGCAGTATTTT. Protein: CASSFMSSGGASTDTQYF.